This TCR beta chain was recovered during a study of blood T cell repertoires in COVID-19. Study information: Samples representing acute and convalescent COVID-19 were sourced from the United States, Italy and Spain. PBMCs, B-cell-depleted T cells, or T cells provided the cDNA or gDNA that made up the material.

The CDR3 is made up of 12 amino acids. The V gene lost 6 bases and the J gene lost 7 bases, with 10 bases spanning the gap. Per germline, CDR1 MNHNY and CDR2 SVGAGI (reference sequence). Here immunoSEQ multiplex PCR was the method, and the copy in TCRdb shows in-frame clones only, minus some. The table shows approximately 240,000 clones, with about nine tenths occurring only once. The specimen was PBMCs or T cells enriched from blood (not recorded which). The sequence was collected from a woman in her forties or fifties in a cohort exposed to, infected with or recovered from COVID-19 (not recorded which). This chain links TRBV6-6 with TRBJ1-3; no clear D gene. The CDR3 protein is CASSSSSNTIYF. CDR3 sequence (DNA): TGTGCCAGCAGCTCGAGTTCGAACACCATATATTTT.